The source of this T cell receptor (beta chain) is a study of CD8+ T cells in alopecia areata. About the research overall: Treated patients were given 5 to 10 mg oral tofacitinib twice daily.

Sequencing relied on a cDNA template that was reverse transcribed from extracted RNA. Method: immunoSEQ multiplex PCR; TCRdb's copy keeps in-frame clones and lacks some. The table has just over 150,000 clones, 45% to 55% seen once. Sampling of alopecia areata patients yielded lesional scalp punch biopsies as well as peripheral blood. The sequencing used CD8+ T cells sorted from blood, collected at week 0. The TCR was taken from a human donor with alopecia areata.

The CDR3 sequence is CASSFGKSNTEAFF. The DNA for the CDR3 is TGTGCCAGCAGCTTCGGAAAATCGAACACTGAAGCTTTCTTT. The J gene is TRBJ1-1, the V gene TRBV5-5; D not resolved. The CDR3 covers 14 residues. Trimming left V 2 bases short and J 1 base short, with 9 bases between. Germline lookup yields CDR1 SGHKS and CDR2 YYEKEE (reference sequence).